These T cell receptor beta chains were read from a single sample in a study of T cells in severe cutaneous drug reactions. With the multiplex PCR reads reprocessed, TCRdb shows one record per CDR3 protein and no DNA. This sample's clone table lists roughly 7,100 distinct CDR3 sequences. Sequencing was done on a sample of cells from a skin blister. Source of these receptors: a human donor with toxic epidermal necrolysis, a severe cutaneous drug reaction. Both conserved end residues are part of each CDR3. The size of a clone is reported for some rows only, either as once, few or many, or as a class for expanded clones.

cdr3_aa: CSVAGVENSYTGELFF
clone_size: -
v_call: TRBV29-1
j_call: TRBJ2-2

cdr3_aa: CASSKGNRGNGIRTQYF
clone_size: -
v_call: TRBV10-2
j_call: TRBJ2-5

cdr3_aa: CASSKAGLGQYSNQPQHF
clone_size: -
v_call: TRBV27
j_call: TRBJ1-5

cdr3_aa: CASSLDLASYNEQFF
clone_size: -
v_call: TRBV11-2
j_call: TRBJ2-1

cdr3_aa: CATSDLRARGNEQFF
clone_size: -
v_call: TRBV24-1
j_call: TRBJ2-1

cdr3_aa: CASSVNLATGELFF
clone_size: -
v_call: TRBV9
j_call: TRBJ2-2

cdr3_aa: CASSFWGPETGVRNTEAFF
clone_size: -
v_call: TRBV28
j_call: TRBJ1-1

cdr3_aa: CSGMRDSYNEQFF
clone_size: -
v_call: TRBV29-1
j_call: TRBJ2-1

cdr3_aa: CASSELFRSNTGELFF
clone_size: -
v_call: TRBV6-1
j_call: TRBJ2-2

cdr3_aa: CASSLSGMSNQPQHF
clone_size: -
v_call: TRBV7-9
j_call: TRBJ1-5

cdr3_aa: CASSLSPTDTQYF
clone_size: -
v_call: TRBV28
j_call: TRBJ2-3

cdr3_aa: CASSPSSGAYNEQFF
clone_size: -
v_call: TRBV11-1
j_call: TRBJ2-1

cdr3_aa: CSAPTSGLHYNEQFF
clone_size: -
v_call: TRBV20-1
j_call: TRBJ2-1

cdr3_aa: CASSDGLGTGGDEQYF
clone_size: -
v_call: TRBV6-1
j_call: TRBJ2-7

cdr3_aa: CSAGQGNEQFF
clone_size: -
v_call: TRBV29-1
j_call: TRBJ2-1

cdr3_aa: CASSLGGNTIYF
clone_size: -
v_call: TRBV27
j_call: TRBJ1-3

cdr3_aa: CASSYRGTGNDLLLEQYF
clone_size: -
v_call: TRBV6-6
j_call: TRBJ2-7

cdr3_aa: CASSLPPGAVSKNIQYF
clone_size: -
v_call: TRBV28
j_call: TRBJ2-4

cdr3_aa: CASSSYGGSGDTQYF
clone_size: -
v_call: TRBV27
j_call: TRBJ2-3

cdr3_aa: CASSRTRVRGDTQYF
clone_size: -
v_call: TRBV7-8
j_call: TRBJ2-3

cdr3_aa: CASSHNSGEQFF
clone_size: -
v_call: TRBV4-1
j_call: TRBJ2-1

cdr3_aa: CASSWTGAEKLFF
clone_size: medium-sized
v_call: TRBV27
j_call: TRBJ1-4

cdr3_aa: CASSYGPEQFF
clone_size: -
v_call: TRBV6-5
j_call: TRBJ2-1

cdr3_aa: CASTDSADTQYF
clone_size: medium-sized
v_call: TRBV27
j_call: TRBJ2-3

cdr3_aa: CATEDVGYNSPLHF
clone_size: -
v_call: TRBV28
j_call: TRBJ1-6

cdr3_aa: CASSSAVNEQFF
clone_size: -
v_call: TRBV28
j_call: TRBJ2-1

cdr3_aa: CASSSQGAFPYEQYF
clone_size: -
v_call: TRBV13
j_call: TRBJ2-7

cdr3_aa: CASIGLSNEQFF
clone_size: large
v_call: TRBV27
j_call: TRBJ2-1

cdr3_aa: CASSSTSGSRTGELFF
clone_size: -
v_call: TRBV7-3
j_call: TRBJ2-2

cdr3_aa: CASSRNANDNTEAFF
clone_size: -
v_call: TRBV18
j_call: TRBJ1-1

cdr3_aa: CASSLVSQETQYF
clone_size: large
v_call: TRBV28
j_call: TRBJ2-5

cdr3_aa: CASSLTRSYGYTF
clone_size: -
v_call: TRBV28
j_call: TRBJ1-2

cdr3_aa: CASSYINRGDSNQPQHF
clone_size: -
v_call: TRBV6-6
j_call: TRBJ1-5

cdr3_aa: CASSSTGTSGDTQYF
clone_size: -
v_call: TRBV7-2
j_call: TRBJ2-3

cdr3_aa: CSARVWVENSPLHF
clone_size: -
v_call: TRBV20-1
j_call: TRBJ1-6

cdr3_aa: CASSPSSGPLGTQYF
clone_size: -
v_call: TRBV12-3/TRBV12-4
j_call: TRBJ2-5

cdr3_aa: CASSLGGGEYNEQFF
clone_size: -
v_call: TRBV5-1
j_call: TRBJ2-1

cdr3_aa: CSVVGVGTEAFF
clone_size: -
v_call: TRBV29-1
j_call: TRBJ1-1

cdr3_aa: CSVFSGFSYEQYF
clone_size: -
v_call: TRBV29-1
j_call: TRBJ2-7

cdr3_aa: CASSQGRLDTQYF
clone_size: -
v_call: TRBV3-1
j_call: TRBJ2-3

cdr3_aa: CAIRADREGYEQYF
clone_size: -
v_call: TRBV10-3
j_call: TRBJ2-7

cdr3_aa: CASRQGMNTEAFF
clone_size: -
v_call: TRBV2
j_call: TRBJ1-1

cdr3_aa: CASSDVDRGYEQYF
clone_size: -
v_call: TRBV10-2
j_call: TRBJ2-7

cdr3_aa: CASSPPGGGGPTYEQYF
clone_size: -
v_call: TRBV5-4
j_call: TRBJ2-7

cdr3_aa: CSVDSPGEGFMAFF
clone_size: -
v_call: TRBV29-1
j_call: TRBJ1-1

cdr3_aa: CASSFAQSPLGTYEQYF
clone_size: -
v_call: TRBV13
j_call: TRBJ2-7